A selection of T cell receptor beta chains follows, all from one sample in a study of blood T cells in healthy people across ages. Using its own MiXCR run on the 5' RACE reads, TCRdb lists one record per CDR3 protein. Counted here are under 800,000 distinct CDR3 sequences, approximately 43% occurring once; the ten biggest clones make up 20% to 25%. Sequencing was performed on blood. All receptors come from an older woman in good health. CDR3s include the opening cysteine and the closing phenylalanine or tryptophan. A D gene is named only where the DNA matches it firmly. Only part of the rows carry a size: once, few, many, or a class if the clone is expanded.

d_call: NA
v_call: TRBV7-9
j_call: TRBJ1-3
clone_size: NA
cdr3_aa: CASSALDSGNTIYF
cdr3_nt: TGTGCCAGCAGCGCCCTGGATTCTGGAAACACCATATATTTT

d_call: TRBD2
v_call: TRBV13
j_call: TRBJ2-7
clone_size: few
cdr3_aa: CASSSGLFYEQYF
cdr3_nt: TGTGCCAGCAGCTCGGGACTATTCTACGAGCAGTACTTC

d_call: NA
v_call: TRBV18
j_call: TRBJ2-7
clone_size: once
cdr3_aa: CANSPKGDGNYEQYF
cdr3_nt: TGTGCCAACTCACCAAAGGGTGACGGGAACTACGAGCAGTACTTC

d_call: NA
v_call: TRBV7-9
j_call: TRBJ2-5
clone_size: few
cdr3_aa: CASSLVLGPRETQYF
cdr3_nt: TGTGCCAGCAGCTTAGTTTTAGGACCGCGGGAGACCCAGTACTTC

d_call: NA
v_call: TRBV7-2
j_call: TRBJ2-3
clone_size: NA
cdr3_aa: CASSRTESTDTQYF
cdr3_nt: TGTGCCAGCAGCCGGACGGAGAGCACAGATACGCAGTATTTT

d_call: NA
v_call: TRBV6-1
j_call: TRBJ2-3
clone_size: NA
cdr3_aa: CASRSTWGVTDTQYF
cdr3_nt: TGTGCCAGCAGGAGCACCTGGGGGGTGACAGATACGCAGTATTTT

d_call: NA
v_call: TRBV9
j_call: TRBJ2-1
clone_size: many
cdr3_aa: CASSVGGHAEQFF
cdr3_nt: TGTGCCAGCAGCGTAGGGGGACATGCTGAGCAGTTCTTC

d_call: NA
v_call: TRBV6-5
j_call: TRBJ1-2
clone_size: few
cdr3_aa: CASSYSRTLVGGYTF
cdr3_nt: TGTGCCAGCAGTTACTCGAGGACCTTAGTCGGCGGCTACACCTTC

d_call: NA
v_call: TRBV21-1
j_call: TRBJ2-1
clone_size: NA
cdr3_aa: CASSNIWTGLYNEQFF
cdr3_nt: TGTGCCAGCAGCAATATCTGGACAGGCCTGTACAATGAGCAGTTCTTC

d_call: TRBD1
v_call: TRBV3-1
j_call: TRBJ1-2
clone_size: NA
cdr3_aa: CASSQGTGALHGYTF
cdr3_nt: TGTGCCAGCAGCCAAGGGACAGGGGCCCTGCATGGCTACACCTTC

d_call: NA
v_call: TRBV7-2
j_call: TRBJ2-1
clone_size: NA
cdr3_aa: CASSLVSVYNEQFF
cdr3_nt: TGTGCCAGCAGCTTAGTTTCGGTATACAATGAGCAGTTCTTC

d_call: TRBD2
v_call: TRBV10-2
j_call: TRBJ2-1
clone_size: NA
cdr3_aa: CANGRSYNEQFF
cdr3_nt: TGCGCCAACGGGAGGTCCTACAATGAGCAGTTCTTC

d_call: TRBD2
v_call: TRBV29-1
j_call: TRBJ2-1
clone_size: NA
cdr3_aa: CSGGTSGRVEQFF
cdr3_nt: TGCAGCGGTGGGACTAGCGGGAGGGTGGAGCAGTTCTTC

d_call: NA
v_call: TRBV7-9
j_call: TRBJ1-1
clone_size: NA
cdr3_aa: CASSADSLNTEAFF
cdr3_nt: TGTGCCAGCAGTGCCGACAGCTTGAACACTGAAGCTTTCTTT

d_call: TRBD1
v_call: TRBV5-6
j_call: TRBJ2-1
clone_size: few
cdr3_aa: CASSSYRGSSYNEQFF
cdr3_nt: TGTGCCAGCAGCTCTTACAGGGGTAGCTCCTACAATGAGCAGTTCTTC

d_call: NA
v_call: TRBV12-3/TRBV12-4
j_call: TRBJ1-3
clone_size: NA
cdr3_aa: CASSIDYSGNTIYF
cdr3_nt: TGTGCCAGCAGTATTGATTACTCTGGAAACACCATATATTTT

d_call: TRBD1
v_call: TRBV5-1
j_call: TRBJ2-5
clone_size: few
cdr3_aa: CATGSGGFGETQYF
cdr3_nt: TGCGCCACCGGGTCAGGGGGCTTCGGTGAGACCCAGTACTTC

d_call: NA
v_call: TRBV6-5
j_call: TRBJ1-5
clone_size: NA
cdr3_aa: CASGIHQPQHF
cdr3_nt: TGTGCCAGCGGAATACATCAGCCCCAGCATTTT

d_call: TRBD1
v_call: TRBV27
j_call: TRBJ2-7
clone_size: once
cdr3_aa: CASYPHTGGRNEQYF
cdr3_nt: TGTGCCAGTTACCCGCATACAGGGGGGCGGAACGAGCAGTACTTC

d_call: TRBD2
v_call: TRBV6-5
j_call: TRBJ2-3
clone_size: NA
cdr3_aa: CASSYSSGEAQDTQYF
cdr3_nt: TGTGCCAGCAGTTACTCTAGCGGGGAGGCCCAAGATACGCAGTATTTT

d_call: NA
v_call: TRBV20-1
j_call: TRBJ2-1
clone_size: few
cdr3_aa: CSARLAGNYEQFF
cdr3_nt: TGCAGTGCCCGTCTGGCGGGGAACTATGAGCAGTTCTTC

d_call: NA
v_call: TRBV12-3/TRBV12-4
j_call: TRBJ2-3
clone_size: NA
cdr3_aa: CASSFPGSGTDTQYF
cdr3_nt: TGTGCCAGCAGTTTCCCGGGGAGCGGCACAGATACGCAGTATTTT

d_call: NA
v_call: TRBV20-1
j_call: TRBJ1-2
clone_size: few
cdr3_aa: CSARQTEFKYGYTF
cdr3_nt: TGCAGTGCAAGACAGACAGAGTTTAAGTATGGCTACACCTTC

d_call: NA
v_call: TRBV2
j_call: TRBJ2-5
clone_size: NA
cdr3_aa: CASSERGQGETQYF
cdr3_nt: TGTGCCAGCAGTGAAAGAGGGCAGGGGGAGACCCAGTACTTC

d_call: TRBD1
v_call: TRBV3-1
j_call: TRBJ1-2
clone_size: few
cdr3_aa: CASSQGGTAGYGYTF
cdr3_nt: TGTGCCAGCAGCCAAGGCGGGACAGCCGGCTATGGCTACACCTTC

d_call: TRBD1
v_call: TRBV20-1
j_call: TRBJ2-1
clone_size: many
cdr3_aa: CSARDYTGGNEQFF
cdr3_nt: TGCAGTGCTAGAGATTATACAGGGGGCAATGAGCAGTTCTTC

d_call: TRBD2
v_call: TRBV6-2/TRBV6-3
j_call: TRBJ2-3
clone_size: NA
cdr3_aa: CASTARLAGAPPDTQYF
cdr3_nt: TGTGCCAGCACCGCAAGACTAGCGGGAGCCCCTCCGGATACGCAGTATTTT

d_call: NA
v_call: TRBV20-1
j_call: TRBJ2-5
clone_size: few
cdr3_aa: CSRLAQETQYF
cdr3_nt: TGCAGTCGACTGGCCCAAGAGACCCAGTACTTC

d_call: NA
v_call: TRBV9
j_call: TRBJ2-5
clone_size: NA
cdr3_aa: CASSTPRETQYF
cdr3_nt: TGTGCCAGCAGCACTCCGAGAGAGACCCAGTACTTC

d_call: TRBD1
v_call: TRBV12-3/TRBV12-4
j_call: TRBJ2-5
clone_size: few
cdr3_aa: CASSSPWQGAETQYF
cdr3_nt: TGTGCCAGCAGTTCCCCTTGGCAGGGGGCGGAGACCCAGTACTTC

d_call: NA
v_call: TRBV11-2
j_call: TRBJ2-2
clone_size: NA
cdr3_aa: CASSFRVGGPLDTGELFF
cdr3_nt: TGTGCCAGCAGCTTCAGGGTGGGGGGTCCTCTTGACACCGGGGAGCTGTTTTTT

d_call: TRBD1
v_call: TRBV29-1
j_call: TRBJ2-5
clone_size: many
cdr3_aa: CSVEDLQGTGEETQYF
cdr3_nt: TGCAGCGTTGAAGATCTTCAGGGGACAGGGGAAGAGACCCAGTACTTC

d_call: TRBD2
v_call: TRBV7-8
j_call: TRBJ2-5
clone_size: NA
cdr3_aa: CASGGSGRLYF
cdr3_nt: TGTGCCAGCGGGGGTAGCGGGAGGCTGTACTTC

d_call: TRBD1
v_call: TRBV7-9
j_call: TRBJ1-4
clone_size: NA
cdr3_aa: CASSHMRQGGNEKLFF
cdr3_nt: TGTGCCAGCAGCCATATGCGACAGGGCGGTAATGAAAAACTGTTTTTT

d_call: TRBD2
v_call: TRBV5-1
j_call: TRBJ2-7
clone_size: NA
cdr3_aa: CASLGPGTSGTYEQYF
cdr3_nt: TGCGCCAGCCTTGGCCCGGGGACTAGCGGCACCTACGAGCAGTACTTC

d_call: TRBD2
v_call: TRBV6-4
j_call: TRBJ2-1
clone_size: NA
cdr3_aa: CASSSSGIYNEQFF
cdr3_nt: TGTGCCAGCAGCTCTAGCGGAATCTACAATGAGCAGTTCTTC

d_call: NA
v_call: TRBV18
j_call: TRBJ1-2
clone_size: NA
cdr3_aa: CASAPDSGTGYTF
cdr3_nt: TGTGCCAGCGCCCCTGATTCGGGGACTGGCTACACCTTC

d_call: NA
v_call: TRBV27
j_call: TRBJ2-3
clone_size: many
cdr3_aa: CASRPQAKSTDTQYF
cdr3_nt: TGTGCCAGCAGACCCCAGGCTAAAAGCACAGATACGCAGTATTTT

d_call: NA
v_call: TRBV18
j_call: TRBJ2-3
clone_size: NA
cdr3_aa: CASSPPPSGSQYF
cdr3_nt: TGTGCCAGCTCACCACCGCCCAGCGGGTCGCAGTATTTT

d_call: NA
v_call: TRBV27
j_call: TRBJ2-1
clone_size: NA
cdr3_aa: CASSATGTYNKQFF
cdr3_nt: TGTGCCAGCAGTGCCACCGGGACCTACAATAAGCAGTTCTTC

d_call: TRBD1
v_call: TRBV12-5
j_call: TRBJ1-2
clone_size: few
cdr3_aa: CASGLTGSKYGYTF
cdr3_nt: TGTGCTAGTGGCCTGACAGGGTCGAAGTATGGCTACACCTTC

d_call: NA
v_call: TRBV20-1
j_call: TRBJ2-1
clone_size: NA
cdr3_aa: CSAKFYNEQFF
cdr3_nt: TGCAGTGCTAAGTTCTACAATGAGCAGTTCTTC

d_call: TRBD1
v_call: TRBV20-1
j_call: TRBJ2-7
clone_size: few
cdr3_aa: CSARSSGGTGDLTYEQYF
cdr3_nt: TGCAGTGCTAGATCCTCCGGTGGGACAGGGGATCTAACCTACGAGCAGTACTTC

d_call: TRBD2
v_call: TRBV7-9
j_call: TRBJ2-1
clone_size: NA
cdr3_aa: CASSAPGTSWNEQFF
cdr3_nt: TGTGCCAGCAGCGCCCCCGGGACTAGCTGGAATGAGCAGTTCTTC

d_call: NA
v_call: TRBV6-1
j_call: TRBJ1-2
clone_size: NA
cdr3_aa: CASQAAVDSGYTF
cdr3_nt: TGTGCCAGTCAGGCGGCCGTGGATAGTGGCTACACCTTC

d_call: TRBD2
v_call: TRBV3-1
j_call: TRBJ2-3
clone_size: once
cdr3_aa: CASSSTSGTTDTQYF
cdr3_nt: TGTGCCAGCAGCTCCACTAGCGGGACAACAGATACGCAGTATTTT

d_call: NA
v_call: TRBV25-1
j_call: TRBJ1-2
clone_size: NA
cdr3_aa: CASSEASGYGYTF
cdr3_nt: TGTGCCAGCAGTGAGGCGAGTGGGTATGGCTACACCTTC

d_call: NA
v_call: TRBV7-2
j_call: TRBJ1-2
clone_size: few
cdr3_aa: CASSRSGTAYGYTF
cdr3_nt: TGTGCCAGCAGCCGGTCCGGGACGGCATATGGCTACACCTTC

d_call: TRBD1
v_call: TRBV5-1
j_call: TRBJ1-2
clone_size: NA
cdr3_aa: CASSGGQGTYGYTF
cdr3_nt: TGCGCCAGCAGCGGCGGACAGGGAACCTATGGCTACACCTTC